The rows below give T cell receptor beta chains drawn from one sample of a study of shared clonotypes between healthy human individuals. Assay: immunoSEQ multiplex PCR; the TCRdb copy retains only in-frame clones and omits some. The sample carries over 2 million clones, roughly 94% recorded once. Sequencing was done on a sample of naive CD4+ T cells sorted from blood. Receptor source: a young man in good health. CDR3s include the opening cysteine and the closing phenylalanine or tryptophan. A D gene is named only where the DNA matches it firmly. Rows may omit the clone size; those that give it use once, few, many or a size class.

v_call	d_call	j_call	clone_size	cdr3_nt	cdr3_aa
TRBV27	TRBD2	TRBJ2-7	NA	TGTGCCAGCAGTTTACTTGGGACTAGATACGAGCAGTACTTC	CASSLLGTRYEQYF
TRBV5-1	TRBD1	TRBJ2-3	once	TGCGCCAGCAGCTTTGGACAGGGGCAAGGTGGGGTTACAGATACGCAGTATTTT	CASSFGQGQGGVTDTQYF
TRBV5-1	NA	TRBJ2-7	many	TGCGCCAGCAGCTTGGCTGGGGTGGTGGGTTACGAGCAGTACTTC	CASSLAGVVGYEQYF
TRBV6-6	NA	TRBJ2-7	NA	TGTGCCAGCAGTCCCCGGACGACTTCCTACGAGCAGTACTTC	CASSPRTTSYEQYF
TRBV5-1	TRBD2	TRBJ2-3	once	TGCGCCAGCAGCGGGAAAATCATAGCGGGAGGCCCCGGGGGCGCAGATACGCAGTATTTT	CASSGKIIAGGPGGADTQYF
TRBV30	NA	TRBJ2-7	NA	TGTGCCTGGAGTGTAGGCGGTAGGGGATTCTCCTACGAGCAGTACTTC	CAWSVGGRGFSYEQYF
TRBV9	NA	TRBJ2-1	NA	TGTGCCAGCAGCGTGTTATCGGGCTCCTACAATGAGCAGTTCTTC	CASSVLSGSYNEQFF
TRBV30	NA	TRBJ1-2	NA	TGTGCCTGGAGCTATCCGCGTGGCTACACCTTC	CAWSYPRGYTF
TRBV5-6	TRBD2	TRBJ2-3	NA	TGTGCCAGCAGCAACGCACGAACTAGCGGCACAGATACGCAGTATTTT	CASSNARTSGTDTQYF
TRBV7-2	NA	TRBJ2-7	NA	TGTGCCAGCAGCTTAGGGACCGACAGCTACGAGCAGTACTTC	CASSLGTDSYEQYF
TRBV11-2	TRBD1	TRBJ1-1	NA	TGTGCCAGCAGCTCTTGGACAGGAGAAGCTTTCTTT	CASSSWTGEAFF
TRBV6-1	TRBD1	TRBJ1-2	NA	TGTGCCAGCAGTGAAGCCGGGACAGTCGGCTACACCTTC	CASSEAGTVGYTF
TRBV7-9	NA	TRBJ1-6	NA	TGTGCCAGCAGCTTAGCGACAGTTCAATACCTCCACTTT	CASSLATVQYLHF
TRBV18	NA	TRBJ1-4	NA	TGTGCCAGCTCACCACAGGGAGGGACTAATGAAAAACTGTTTTTT	CASSPQGGTNEKLFF
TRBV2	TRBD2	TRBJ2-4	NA	TGTGCCAGCAGCGTTCGACTAGCGGGACAGGGAGCCAAAAACATTCAGTACTTC	CASSVRLAGQGAKNIQYF
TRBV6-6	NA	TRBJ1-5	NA	TGTGCCAGCAGTCCCCGGGAGGGGCCTGGGCAGCCCCAGCATTTT	CASSPREGPGQPQHF
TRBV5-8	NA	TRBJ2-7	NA	TGTGCCAGCAGCTTGGAGACAAGATATTTCTACGAGCAGTACTTC	CASSLETRYFYEQYF
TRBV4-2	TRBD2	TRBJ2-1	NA	TGTGCCAGCAGGGGCGGGAGGATTGGCGATGAGCAGTTCTTC	CASRGGRIGDEQFF
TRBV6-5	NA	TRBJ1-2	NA	TGTGCCAGCAGTTACTCGGTACAGGGATATGGCTACACCTTC	CASSYSVQGYGYTF
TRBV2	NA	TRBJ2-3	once	TGTGCCAGCAGTGAGGGGTCGCGACCCGCAGATACGCAGTATTTT	CASSEGSRPADTQYF
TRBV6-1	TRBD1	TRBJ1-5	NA	TGTGCCAGCAGTGTAGTCGGAGGACAGGGAAAAAATCAGCCCCAGCATTTT	CASSVVGGQGKNQPQHF
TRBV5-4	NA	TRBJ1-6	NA	TGTGCCAGCAGCCCCCCCGGTGGTAATTCACCCCTCCACTTT	CASSPPGGNSPLHF